This TCR beta chain came from a study of T cell responses to AZD1222 COVID-19 vaccine. Points from the study as a whole: It was only after the peak T cell response that any repertoires were sampled.

Clones were read by immunoSEQ multiplex PCR, and TCRdb kept only the in-frame ones, dropping some. The sample lists roughly 72,000 clones; 88% were seen once. On this clone itself: Its antigen remains unidentified.

Germline lookup yields CDR1 LGHNA and CDR2 YSLEER. Trimming took 0 bases from V and 7 from J; bases not matched to a gene: 5. This CDR3 is 17 amino acids long. V and J are TRBV4-3 and TRBJ2-3, with TRBD2 matching over 15 bases. This material consisted of peripheral blood, taken 28 days after the second dose of the MenACWY control vaccine. The receptor was derived from an adult who received the MenACWY meningococcal vaccine as a control. The CDR3 protein is CASSQERTSGGANTQYF. The CDR3 bases are TGCGCCAGCAGCCAAGAAAGGACTAGCGGGGGGGCAAATACGCAGTATTTT.